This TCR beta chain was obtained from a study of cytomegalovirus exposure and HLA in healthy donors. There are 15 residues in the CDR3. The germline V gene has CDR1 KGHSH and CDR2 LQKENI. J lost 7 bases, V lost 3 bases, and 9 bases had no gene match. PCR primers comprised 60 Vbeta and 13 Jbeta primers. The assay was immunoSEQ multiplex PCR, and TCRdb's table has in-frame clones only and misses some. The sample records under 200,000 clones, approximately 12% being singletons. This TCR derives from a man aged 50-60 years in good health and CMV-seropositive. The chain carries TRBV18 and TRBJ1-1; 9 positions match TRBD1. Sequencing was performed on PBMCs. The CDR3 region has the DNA TGTGCCAGCTCACCGCTGGACAGGGGACTGGATGAAGCTTTCTTT. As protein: CASSPLDRGLDEAFF. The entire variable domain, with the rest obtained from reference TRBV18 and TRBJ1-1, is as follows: NAGVMQNPRHLVRRRGQEARLRCSPMKGHSHVYWYRQLPEEGLKFMVYLQKENIIDESGMPKERFSAEFPKEGPSILRIQQVVRGDSAAYFCASSPLDRGLDEAFFGQGTRLTVV.